These T cell receptor beta chains were read from a single sample in a study of vaccination effects on CD4 cells after COVID-19. Clones were read by immunoSEQ multiplex PCR, and TCRdb kept only the in-frame ones, dropping some. The sample shows roughly 73,000 clones, 60% to 75% of them seen only once. Their recognized antigens are unknown. Material: CD4+ T cells from PBMCs cultured with HIV peptides, obtained before COVID-19 vaccination. Receptor source: a human donor who had a prior SARS-CoV-2 infection. CDR3s include the opening cysteine and the closing phenylalanine or tryptophan.

>TRBV9|15
CASSVATTLYNEQFF
>TRBV5-1|15
CASSLGVRGGTEAFF
>TRBV7-9|15
CASSLDAGASYEQYF
>TRBV3-1/TRBV3-2|13
CASSQRELNEQFF
>TRBV10-2|15
CASSESGRGPAEAFF
>TRBV7-8|15
CASSRHGTSTGELFF
>TRBV27|17
CASSLLFEVNGANVLTF
>TRBV10-3|15
CAISNTPGQTYGYTF
>TRBV21-1|15
CASSRPGQGNYEQYF
>TRBV18|14
CASSPLVGNTEAFF
>TRBV7-2|15
CASSPRAGAPYEQYF
>TRBV11-2|16
CASTSGQGLTGNTIYF
>TRBV24-1|13
CATSGAGTDTQYF
>TRBV11-2|15
CASSTTGWNTGELFF
>TRBV18|16
CASSPGTGSFDYEQYF
>TRBV3-1/TRBV3-2|14
CASSQAYRDQPQHF
>TRBV7-6|16
CASSWGGRTVYNEQFF
>TRBV25-1|13
CASKWGGQYGYTF
>TRBV6-5|14
CASSRGQGHTEAFF
>TRBV4-2|15
CASSQDAQRDYGYTF
>TRBV4-3|15
CASSQDDRGRYGAFF
>TRBV18|13
CASSPAKADTQYF
>TRBV19|13
CASSITGNTEAFF
>TRBV12-1|14
CASSFSSGGYEQYF
>TRBV10-3|16
CAISDSRQGAGNEQFF
>TRBV28|14
CASSSGGASYEQYF
>TRBV14|17
CASSPWTSGGATNEQFF
>TRBV5-1|14
CASTLLPSGNTIYF
>TRBV7-2|15
CASSLGGASYNEQFF
>TRBV24-1|16
CATSDPRAGGYNEQFF
>TRBV7-8|13
CASSLIRGYGYTF
>TRBV6-6|14
CASSSEGEGDTQYF
>TRBV7-3|15
CASSPNSGRGSYRFF
>TRBV7-2|14
CASRDRQGRGEQYF
>TRBV29-1|12
CSVDLAAYGYTF
>TRBV6-1|16
CASSEQVGQRNQPQHF
>TRBV10-3|14
CAIRSPGSGETQYF
>TRBV3-1/TRBV3-2|14
CASSQDDVSYEQYF
>TRBV19|14
CASSIGHQNQPQHF
>TRBV7-2|16
CASSLDFATSGYEQYF
>TRBV5-1|16
CASAQNGGANTGELFF
>TRBV5-4|15
CASSLAGGNTYEQYF
>TRBV5-1|14
CASSLFTNKETQYF
>TRBV19|12
CASLAGGETQYF
>TRBV7-9|13
CASSFGGNQPQHF
>TRBV4-3|15
CASSQVLSNTGELFF
>TRBV12-3/TRBV12-4|13
CASSFTESTEAFF
>TRBV9|13
CASSVAPTDTQYF
>TRBV5-1|13
CASRLLEIGEQFF
>TRBV10-3|12
CAGGDLGDTQYF
>TRBV10-3|11
CAISRFNEQFF
>TRBV7-2|15
CASSADRGSGETQYF
>TRBV4-3|14
CASSQESETGELFF
>TRBV18|17
CASSPPSGRLGKNIQYF
>TRBV11-3|16
CASSISSGSLGYGYTF
>TRBV5-1|19
CASSSYKRLAGSAYNEQFF
>TRBV5-1|16
CASSYLSSGGYNEQFF
>TRBV5-4|16
CASSVRAQRGTDTQYF